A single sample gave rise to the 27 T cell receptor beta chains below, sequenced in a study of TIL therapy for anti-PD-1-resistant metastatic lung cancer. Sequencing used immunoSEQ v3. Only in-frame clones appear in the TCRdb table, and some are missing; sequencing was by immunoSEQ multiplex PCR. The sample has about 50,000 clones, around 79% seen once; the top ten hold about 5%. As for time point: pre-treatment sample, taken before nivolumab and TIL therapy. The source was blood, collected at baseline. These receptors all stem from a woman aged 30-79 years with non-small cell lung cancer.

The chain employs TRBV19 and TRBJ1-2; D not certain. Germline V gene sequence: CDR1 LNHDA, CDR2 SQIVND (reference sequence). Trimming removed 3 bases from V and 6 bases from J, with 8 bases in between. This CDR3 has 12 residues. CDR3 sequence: CASSISVDGYTF. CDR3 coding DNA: TGTGCCAGTAGTATCTCCGTGGATGGCTACACCTTC.

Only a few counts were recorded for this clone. The CDR3 is CASSLYAEQYF. The CDR3 DNA reads TGTGCCAGCAGTTTATACGCTGAGCAGTACTTC. The rearrangement uses TRBV28 and TRBJ2-7; D not resolved. CDR1 MDHEN and CDR2 SYDVKM come from the germline V gene. This CDR3 is 11 amino acids long. The V and J ends lost 1 base and 7 bases respectively, with 5 bases between them.

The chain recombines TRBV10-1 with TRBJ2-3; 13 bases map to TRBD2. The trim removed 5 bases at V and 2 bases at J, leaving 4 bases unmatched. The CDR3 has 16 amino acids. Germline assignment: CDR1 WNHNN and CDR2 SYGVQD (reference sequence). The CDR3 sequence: CASSRLAGGNTDTQYF. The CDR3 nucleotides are TGCGCCAGCAGTCGACTAGCGGGGGGCAACACAGATACGCAGTATTTT.

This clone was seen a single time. CDR3 sequence (DNA): TGTGCCAGCAGCCCTAGCGGGGGCCGGGAGACCCAGTACTTC. Residues: CASSPSGGRETQYF. This chain joins TRBV5-4 and TRBJ2-5; 10 positions agree with TRBD2. This CDR3 region has 14 residues. Germline CDR1 and CDR2: SGHNT and YYREEE (reference sequence). V was clipped by 4 bases and J by 5 bases; unmatched bases: 5.

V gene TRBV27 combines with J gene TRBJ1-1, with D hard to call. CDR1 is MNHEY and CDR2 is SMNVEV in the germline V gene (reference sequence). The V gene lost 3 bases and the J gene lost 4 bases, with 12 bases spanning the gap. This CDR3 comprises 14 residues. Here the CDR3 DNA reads TGTGCCAGCAGTTTCAATACACTTAGCACTGAAGCTTTCTTT. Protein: CASSFNTLSTEAFF.

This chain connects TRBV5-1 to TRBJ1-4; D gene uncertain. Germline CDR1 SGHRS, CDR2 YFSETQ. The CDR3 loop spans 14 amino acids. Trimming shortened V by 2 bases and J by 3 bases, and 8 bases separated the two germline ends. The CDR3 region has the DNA TGCGCCAGCAGCTTTGGGAGTCCTAATGAAAAACTGTTTTTT. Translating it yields CASSFGSPNEKLFF.

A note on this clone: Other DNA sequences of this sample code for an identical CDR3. The DNA for the CDR3 is TGTGCCAGCAGTTTATCAGGGGCGAACACTGAAGCTTTCTTT. As protein: CASSLSGANTEAFF. The rearrangement joins TRBV27 to TRBJ1-1; D is possibly TRBD1 (5 bases). From germline, CDR1 is MNHEY and CDR2 SMNVEV (reference sequence). The V end was cut by 0 bases, the J end by 1 base, with 6 bases between. This CDR3 contains 14 residues.

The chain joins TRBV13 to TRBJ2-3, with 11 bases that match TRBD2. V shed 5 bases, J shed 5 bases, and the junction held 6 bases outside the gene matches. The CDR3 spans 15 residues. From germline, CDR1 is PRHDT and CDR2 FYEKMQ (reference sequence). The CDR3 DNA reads TGTGCCAGCAGCACCACTAGCGGGAGCGGAGATACGCAGTATTTT. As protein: CASSTTSGSGDTQYF.

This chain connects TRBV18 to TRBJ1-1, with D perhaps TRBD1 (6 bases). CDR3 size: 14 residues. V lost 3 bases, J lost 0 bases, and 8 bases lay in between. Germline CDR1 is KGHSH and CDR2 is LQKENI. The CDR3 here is CASSPDSLNTEAFF. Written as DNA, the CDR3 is TGTGCCAGCTCACCGGACAGCCTGAACACTGAAGCTTTCTTT.

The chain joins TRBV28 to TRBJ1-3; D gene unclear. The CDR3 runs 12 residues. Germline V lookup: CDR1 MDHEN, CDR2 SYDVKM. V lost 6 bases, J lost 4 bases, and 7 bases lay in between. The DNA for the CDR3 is TGTGCCAGCAGGCGGGCCGGAAACACCATATATTTT. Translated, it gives CASRRAGNTIYF.

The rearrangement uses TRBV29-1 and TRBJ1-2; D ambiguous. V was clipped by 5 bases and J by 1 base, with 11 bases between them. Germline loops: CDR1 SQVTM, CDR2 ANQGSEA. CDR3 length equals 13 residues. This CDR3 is CSVQPQNNYGYTF. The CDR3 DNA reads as TGCAGCGTTCAACCGCAGAATAACTATGGCTACACCTTC.

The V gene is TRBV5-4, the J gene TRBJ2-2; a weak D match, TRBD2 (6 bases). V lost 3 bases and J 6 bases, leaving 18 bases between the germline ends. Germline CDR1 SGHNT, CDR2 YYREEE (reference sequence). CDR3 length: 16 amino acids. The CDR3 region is CASSWGFGGAAGELFF. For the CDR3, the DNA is TGTGCCAGCAGCTGGGGTTTTGGAGGGGCTGCCGGGGAGCTGTTTTTT.

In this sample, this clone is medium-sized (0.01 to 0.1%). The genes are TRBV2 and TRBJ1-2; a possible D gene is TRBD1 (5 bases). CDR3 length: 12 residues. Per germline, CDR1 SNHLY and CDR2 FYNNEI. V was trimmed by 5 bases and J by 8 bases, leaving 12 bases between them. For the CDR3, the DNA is TGTGCCAGCAGTCCATCAAGGGACGGCTACACCTTC. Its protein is CASSPSRDGYTF.

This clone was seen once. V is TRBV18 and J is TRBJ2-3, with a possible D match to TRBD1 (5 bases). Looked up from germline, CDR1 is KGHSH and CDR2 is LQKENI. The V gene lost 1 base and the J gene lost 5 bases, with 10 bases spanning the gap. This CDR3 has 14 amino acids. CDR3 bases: TGTGCCAGCTCACCACAAGGGGTGGGAGATACGCAGTATTTT. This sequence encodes CASSPQGVGDTQYF.

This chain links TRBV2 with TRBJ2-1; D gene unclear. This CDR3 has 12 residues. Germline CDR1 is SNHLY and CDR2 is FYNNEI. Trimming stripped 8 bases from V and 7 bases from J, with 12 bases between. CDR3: CASYILPNEQFF. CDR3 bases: TGTGCCAGCTATATCCTACCGAATGAGCAGTTCTTC.

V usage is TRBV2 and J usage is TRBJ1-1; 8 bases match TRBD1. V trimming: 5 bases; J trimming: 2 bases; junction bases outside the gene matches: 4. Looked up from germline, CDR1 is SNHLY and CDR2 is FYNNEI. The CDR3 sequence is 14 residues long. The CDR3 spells CASSTTGGNTEAFF. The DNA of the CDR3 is TGTGCCAGCAGTACCACAGGGGGAAACACTGAAGCTTTCTTT.

CDR3 nucleotides: TGCAGCGTCGACGGACAGCAAGAGACCCAGTACTTC. Translation gives CSVDGQQETQYF. The chain employs TRBV29-1 and TRBJ2-5; D may be TRBD1 (6 bases). This CDR3 is 12 amino acids long. The V and J ends lost 6 bases and 2 bases respectively, with 10 bases between them. Germline loops: CDR1 SQVTM, CDR2 ANQGSEA. Filled out from reference TRBV29-1 and TRBJ2-5, the complete variable domain reads SAVISQKPSRDICQRGTSLTIQCQVDSQVTMMFWYRQQPGQSLTLIATANQGSEATYESGFVIDKFPISRPNLTFSTLTVSNMSPEDSSIYLCSVDGQQETQYFGPGTRLLVL.

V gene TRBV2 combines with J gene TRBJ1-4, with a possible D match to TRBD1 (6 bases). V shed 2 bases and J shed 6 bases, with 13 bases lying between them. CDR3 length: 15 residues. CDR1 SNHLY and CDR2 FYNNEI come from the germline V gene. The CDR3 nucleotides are TGTGCCAGCAGTGAAAATCTGGGGGCACATGAAAAACTGTTTTTT. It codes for CASSENLGAHEKLFF.

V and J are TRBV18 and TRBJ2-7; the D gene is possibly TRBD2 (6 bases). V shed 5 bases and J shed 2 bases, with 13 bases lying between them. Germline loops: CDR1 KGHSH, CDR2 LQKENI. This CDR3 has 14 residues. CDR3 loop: CASSGSTGAYEQYF. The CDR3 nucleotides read TGTGCCAGCTCAGGATCCACGGGAGCCTACGAGCAGTACTTC.

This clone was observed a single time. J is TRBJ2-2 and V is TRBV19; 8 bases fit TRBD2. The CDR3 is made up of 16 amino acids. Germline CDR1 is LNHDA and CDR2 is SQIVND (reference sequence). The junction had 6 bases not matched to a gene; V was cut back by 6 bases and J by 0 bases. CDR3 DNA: TGTGCCAGTAGACGGTCACTAGCGGCGAACACCGGGGAGCTGTTTTTT. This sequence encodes CASRRSLAANTGELFF.

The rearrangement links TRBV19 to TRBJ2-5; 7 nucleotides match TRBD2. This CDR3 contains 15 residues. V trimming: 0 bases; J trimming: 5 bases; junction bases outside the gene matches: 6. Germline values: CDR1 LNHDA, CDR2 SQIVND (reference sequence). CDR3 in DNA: TGTGCCAGTAGTATAGAGAGCGGGGTTACGGAGACCCAGTACTTC. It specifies CASSIESGVTETQYF.

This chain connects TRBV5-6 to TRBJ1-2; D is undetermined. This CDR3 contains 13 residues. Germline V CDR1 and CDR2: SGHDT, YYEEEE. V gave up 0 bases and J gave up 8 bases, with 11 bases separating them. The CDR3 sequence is CASSLADRSGYTF. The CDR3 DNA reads TGTGCCAGCAGCTTGGCCGATAGGTCGGGCTACACCTTC. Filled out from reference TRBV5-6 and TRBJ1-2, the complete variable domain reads DAGVTQSPTHLIKTRGQQVTLRCSPKSGHDTVSWYQQALGQGPQFIFQYYEEEERQRGNFPDRFSGHQFPNYSSELNVNALLLGDSALYLCASSLADRSGYTFGSGTRLTVV.

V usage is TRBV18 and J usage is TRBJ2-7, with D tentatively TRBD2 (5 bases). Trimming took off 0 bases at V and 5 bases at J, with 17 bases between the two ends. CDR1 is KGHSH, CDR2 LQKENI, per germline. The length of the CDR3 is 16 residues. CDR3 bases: TGTGCCAGCTCACCACCCCGGACTGATCCTGGCCACGAGCAGTACTTC. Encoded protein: CASSPPRTDPGHEQYF.

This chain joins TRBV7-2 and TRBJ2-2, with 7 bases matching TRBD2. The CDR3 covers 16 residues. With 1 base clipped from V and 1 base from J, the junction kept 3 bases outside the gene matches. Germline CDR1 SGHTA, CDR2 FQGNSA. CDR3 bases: TGTGCCAGCAGCTTAGTGCAGCGGGAGAACACCGGGGAGCTGTTTTTT. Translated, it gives CASSLVQRENTGELFF.

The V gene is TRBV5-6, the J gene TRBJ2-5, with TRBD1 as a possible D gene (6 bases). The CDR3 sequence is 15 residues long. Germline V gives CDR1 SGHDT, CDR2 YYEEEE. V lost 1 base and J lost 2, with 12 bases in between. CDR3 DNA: TGTGCCAGCAGCTTGAGTACAGGGTCACAAGAGACCCAGTACTTC. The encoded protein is CASSLSTGSQETQYF.

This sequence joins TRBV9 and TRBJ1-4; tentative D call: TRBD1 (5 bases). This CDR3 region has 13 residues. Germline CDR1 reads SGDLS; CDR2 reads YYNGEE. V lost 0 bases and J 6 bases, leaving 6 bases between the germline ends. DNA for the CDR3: TGTGCCAGCAGCGTAGTAGGGGATGAAAAACTGTTTTTT. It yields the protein CASSVVGDEKLFF. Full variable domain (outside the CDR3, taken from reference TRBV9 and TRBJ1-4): DSGVTQTPKHLITATGQRVTLRCSPRSGDLSVYWYQQSLDQGLQFLIQYYNGEERAKGNILERFSAQQFPDLHSELNLSSLELGDSALYFCASSVVGDEKLFFGSGTQLSVL.

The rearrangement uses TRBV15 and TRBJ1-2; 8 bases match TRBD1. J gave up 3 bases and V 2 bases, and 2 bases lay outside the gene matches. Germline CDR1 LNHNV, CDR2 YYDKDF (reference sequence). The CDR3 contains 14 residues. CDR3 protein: CATSRTTGDYGYTF. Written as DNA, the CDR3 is TGTGCCACCAGCAGAACGACAGGGGACTATGGCTACACCTTC.